A single sample is the source of the 22 T cell receptor beta chains below, sequenced in a study of tumor and adjacent non-tumor tissue in lung cancer. The library came from three nested PCR rounds adapted from ARM-PCR protocols. TCRdb independently ran MiXCR on the multiplex PCR reads; one entry per CDR3 protein. The profile shows about 80,000 distinct CDR3 sequences, roughly 75% of them singletons. No cell sorting was done before RNA was extracted from the tissue. Sequencing was performed on lung tumor tissue. The receptors derive from a woman in her 70s with non-small cell lung cancer.

Regarding this clonotype: One end of the junction is discordant with germline, which a read error may explain. This chain links TRBV12-3 or TRBV12-4 with TRBJ2-3; TRBD1 matches 9 bases. The length of the CDR3 is 14 residues. CDR3 in DNA: TGTGCCACGACCTGGACAGGGGCGTCAGATACTCAGTATTTT. Translation gives CATTWTGASDTQYF.

With respect to this clonotype: At one end the junction does not follow the germline gene, possibly because of a read error. The V and J genes are TRBV4-2 and TRBJ1-5; 10 bases line up with TRBD1. This CDR3 has 16 residues. Germline V CDR1 and CDR2: LGHNA, YNFKEQ. This chain's CDR3 is CASSVGQGYSNQAQHF. The CDR3 nucleotides read TGTGCCAGCAGCGTGGGACAGGGGTATAGCAATCAGGCCCAGCATTTT.

Concerning this clonotype: One junction end does not reproduce the germline sequence, and a read error may be involved. The rearrangement links TRBV5-1 to TRBJ2-3; TRBD2 agrees at 7 bases. The CDR3 is 16 amino acids. The germline V gene encodes CDR1 SGHRS and CDR2 YFSETQ. The CDR3 DNA is TGTGCCAGCAGCTCTCTTCTTAGCGGGTCGACAGATACGCAGTATTTT. Translation gives CASSSLLSGSTDTQYF.

Comment on this clonotype: A junction end diverges from the germline sequence, so it may reflect a read error. The gene calls are TRBV6-1 and TRBJ1-5; weak D call: TRBD1 (6 bases). The CDR3 loop spans 15 amino acids. Germline V gene lookup returns CDR1 MNHNS and CDR2 SASEGT. CDR3 amino acids: CACILQGWSNHPQHF. CDR3 in DNA: TGTGCCTGCATTCTACAGGGTTGGAGCAATCATCCCCAGCATTTT.

Concerning this clonotype itself: One end of the junction fails to match germline, which may point to a read error. The rearrangement links TRBV6-1 to TRBJ2-1; TRBD1 aligns across 10 bases. CDR1 is MNHNS, CDR2 SASEGT, per germline. The CDR3 runs to 22 residues. As DNA, the CDR3 is TGTGCTAGCAGAGCTCGAGCCCCGACAGGGGGCCTTGAGGCGGGAGAGTGGAATGAGCAGTCCTTC. It is translated as CASRARAPTGGLEAGEWNEQSF.

A word on this clonotype: Germline and junction disagree at one end, which may indicate a read error. J is TRBJ2-1 and V is TRBV29-1; 8 bases map to TRBD1. This CDR3 has 14 residues. The germline V gene has CDR1 SQVTM and CDR2 ANQGSEA. CDR3 region: CSAHQGARDNGQFF. In DNA, the CDR3 is TGCAGCGCACACCAGGGGGCTAGAGATAATGGGCAGTTCTTC.

In the case of this clonotype: This may be a read error: a much more frequent sequence differs by one nucleotide. This sequence joins TRBV20-1 and TRBJ2-7; the D is unclear. This CDR3 is 12 amino acids long. Germline V gene lookup returns CDR1 DFQATT and CDR2 SNEGSKA (reference sequence). CDR3 nucleotide sequence: TGCTGTGCTAGTCTTAGTCCGTACGAGCAGTACTTC. Protein product: CCASLSPYEQYF.

This chain uses TRBV11-2 with TRBJ2-1; 7 bases match TRBD2. Germline CDR1 and CDR2: SGHAT and FQNNGV. The CDR3 spans 15 residues. V gave up 7 bases and J gave up 7 bases; unmatched junction bases: 13. The CDR3 DNA reads TGTGCCAGCATCCCCGGGACTATCGGCCTTAATGAGCAGTTCTTC. Protein product: CASIPGTIGLNEQFF.

For this clonotype: Without the conserved terminal phenylalanine or tryptophan, this CDR3 likely stems from a read error. The chain is built from TRBV28 and TRBJ2-7, with 8 nucleotides matching TRBD2. J gave up 3 bases and V 5 bases, and 12 bases lay outside the gene matches. The CDR3 has 16 amino acids. Germline loops: CDR1 MDHEN, CDR2 SYDVKM. CDR3 bases: TGTGCCAGCAGTCCGTATTTAGCGGGGACGGGCTACGAGCAGTACTTA. The encoded protein is CASSPYLAGTGYEQYL.

As concerns this clonotype: A much larger clone lies one base from this, so it may be a read error. CDR3 residues: CASSFHGEYNEQFF. The CDR3 DNA reads TGTGCCAGCAGTTTTCACGGGGAGTACAATGAGCAGTTCTTC. This chain links TRBV28 with TRBJ2-1; D is perhaps TRBD2 (5 bases). The CDR3 runs to 14 residues. Germline V gene lookup returns CDR1 MDHEN and CDR2 SYDVKM. V was shortened by 3 bases and J by 4 bases, with 10 bases between the two germline ends. The full variable domain, with the rest looked up from reference TRBV28 and TRBJ2-1, is DVKVTQSSRYLVKRTGEKVFLECVQDMDHENMFWYRQDPGLGLRLIYFSYDVKMKEKGDIPEGYSVSREKKERFSLILESASTNQTSMYLCASSFHGEYNEQFFGPGTRLTVL.

Concerning this clonotype itself: The conserved closing phenylalanine or tryptophan is absent in this CDR3, likely reflecting a read error. The chain has TRBV28 and TRBJ2-7; D gene ambiguous. Germline V gene data show CDR1 as MDHEN and CDR2 as SYDVKM. This CDR3 comprises 13 residues. The CDR3 region has the DNA TGTGTCAGCAGTTTGGTGGATAGCTACGAGCAGTACTCC. Amino acids: CVSSLVDSYEQYS.

For this clonotype: A read error may be the cause here, since a much bigger clone is one base away. The rearrangement uses TRBV20-1 and TRBJ2-3, with 7 positions matching TRBD2. The J segment lost 4 bases and the V segment lost 7 bases, leaving 23 bases of the junction unmatched. Germline lookup yields CDR1 DFQATT and CDR2 SNEGSKA (reference sequence). The CDR3 extends over 18 amino acids. CDR3 sequence: CSVGRGQGGPSASDTQYF. CDR3 DNA sequence: TGCAGTGTTGGGAGGGGCCAGGGTGGACCCTCGGCATCAGATACGCAGTATTTT.

This clonotype was picked up many times. This chain links TRBV6-5 with TRBJ1-3; 7 bases fit TRBD1. The V gene's germline CDR1 is MNHEY and CDR2 SVGAGI. Trimming removed 0 bases from V and 0 bases from J; junction bases left unmatched: 2. This CDR3 has 16 residues. The CDR3 DNA sequence: TGTGCCAGCAGTTACTCGACAGGGAGCTCTGGAAACACCATATATTTT. Protein sequence: CASSYSTGSSGNTIYF.

Points on this clonotype: The junction does not match germline at one end; this may be a read error. The chain combines TRBV6-1 with TRBJ1-2; D is unresolved. The CDR3 runs 14 residues. Germline assignment: CDR1 MNHNS and CDR2 SASEGT. CDR3 residues: CTSSEEPRSYGYIF. For the CDR3, the DNA is TGTACCAGCAGTGAGGAACCACGGAGCTATGGCTACATCTTC.

Of note for this clonotype: A read error is possible here, since a much larger clone lies one base away. The chain uses TRBV6-4 and TRBJ2-2, with 12 bases identical to TRBD1. Germline V gene sequence: CDR1 MRHNA, CDR2 SNTAGT. This CDR3 contains 19 residues. Trimming at V came to 5 bases and at J to 2 bases, leaving 12 bases not matched to a gene. CDR3 DNA: TGTGCCAGCAGTAACGGAGGGGACAGGGGGCCCATTAACACCGGGGAGCTGTTTTTT. The encoded protein is CASSNGGDRGPINTGELFF.

The chain joins TRBV29-1 to TRBJ2-5; 7 nucleotides line up with TRBD2. The CDR3 runs to 13 residues. From germline, CDR1 is SQVTM and CDR2 ANQGSEA. The CDR3, as DNA: TGCAGGGCAGGACGGGGGGAGGTAGAGACCCAGTACTTC. Encoded protein: CRAGRGEVETQYF.

To note about this clonotype: The germline gene is not matched at one end of the junction; a read error may be the cause. This chain's CDR3 is CAGSLKVRFTSGPNTGELFF. The CDR3 DNA reads TGTGCCGGCAGCCTTAAAGTCCGGTTTACTAGCGGGCCGAACACCGGAGAGCTGTTTTTT. V usage is TRBV11-1 and J usage is TRBJ2-2, with 9 nucleotides matching TRBD2. This CDR3 spans 20 amino acids. CDR1 is SGHAT, CDR2 FQDESV, per germline (reference sequence).

With respect to this clonotype: A single base separates this from a much larger clone, so it may be a read error. The V gene is TRBV5-1, the J gene TRBJ2-3; 11 positions agree with TRBD1. The germline V gene has CDR1 SGHRS and CDR2 YFSETQ. CDR3 length: 16 amino acids. V was pared by 7 bases and J by 1 base, with 8 bases of the junction left unmatched. The CDR3 protein is CASVTGQGAGTDTQYF. The CDR3 DNA reads TGCGCCAGCGTTACAGGACAGGGGGCGGGCACAGATACGCAGTATTTT.

Points on this clonotype: A read error may account for a junction end that differs from germline. The chain recombines TRBV6-5 with TRBJ1-4; 7 nucleotides align to TRBD1. The CDR3 runs 15 residues. CDR1 is MNHEY and CDR2 is SVGAGI in the germline V gene. CDR3 in amino acids: CTSTDHTGTVGGLLF. CDR3 DNA sequence: TGTACCAGCACCGATCATACCGGGACAGTTGGTGGACTGCTTTTT.

This clonotype has only a few counts. The chain employs TRBV30 and TRBJ1-2; 8 bases line up with TRBD1. Germline loops: CDR1 GTSNPN, CDR2 SVGIG (reference sequence). Germline trimming cut 5 bases from V and 8 bases from J; bases unmatched to any gene: 10. The CDR3 is made up of 13 amino acids. The CDR3 protein is CAWSLGQGEGYTF. CDR3 coding DNA: TGTGCCTGGTCCCTTGGACAGGGCGAAGGCTACACCTTC.

In regard to this clonotype: The CDR3 carries no conserved terminal phenylalanine or tryptophan, so it likely arises from a read error. The chain is built from TRBV6-2 or TRBV6-3 and TRBJ2-7; tentative D call: TRBD2 (6 bases). V dropped 5 bases and J dropped 7 bases, with 15 bases sitting between them. The CDR3 runs 13 residues. The germline gives CDR1 MNHEY, CDR2 SVGEGT. CDR3 nucleotide sequence: TGTGCCAGCAGTAGGGACTTCTCGGAAGAGCAGTACATC. Translating it yields CASSRDFSEEQYI.

A word on this clonotype: The DNA is left out, because the CDR3 cannot be placed on it with certainty; the CDR3 is given as TCRdb lists it. The chain recombines TRBV6-6 with TRBJ2-3; TRBD1, as called in the table, went unchecked against the DNA. A total of 14 residues make up the CDR3, ends included. Per the germline V gene, CDR1 is MNHNY and CDR2 is SVGAGI (reference sequence). The CDR3 sequence: CASSWGTGTDTQCF.